The T cell receptor beta chain described here comes from a study of T cells after yellow fever vaccination. Study-level information: Preparation of the low-cell-number fractions used SMART-Seq v4 Ultra Low Input. Study outcomes and limitations: Abundant contaminating clonotypes from the bulk population could appear in FACS-sorted repertoires.

CDR3 length: 14 amino acids. Trimming stripped 3 bases from V and 9 bases from J, with 15 bases between. CDR1 and CDR2 from the germline V gene are MDHEN and SYDVKM. On this clonotype itself: The antigen remains undetermined.

Each CDR3 protein is one row after TCRdb ran MiXCR on the 5' RACE reads. The data hold approximately 580,000 distinct CDR3 sequences, with around a sixth observed a single time. The chain uses TRBV28 and TRBJ2-1, with a possible D match to TRBD2 (5 bases). This receptor was obtained from a man aged 18 to 30 who received the YFV17D yellow fever vaccine. The material was PBMCs, obtained less than 6 days after the first yellow fever vaccination. The CDR3 reads CASSLAARRGEQFF. The CDR3, as DNA: TGTGCCAGCAGTTTGGCCGCTAGACGGGGTGAGCAGTTCTTC.